One T cell receptor beta chain is described in this entry. TCRdb re-called the 5' RACE reads through MiXCR, storing one row per CDR3 protein. There are about 320,000 distinct CDR3 sequences in the sample; under 15% occur only once, and about 3% lies in the top ten. These data are taken from a study of T cells after yellow fever vaccination. On the study more broadly: Where fractions had low cell numbers, libraries were prepared from them with the SMART-Seq v4 Ultra Low Input RNA kit.

Germline values: CDR1 SGHTA, CDR2 FQGNSA. The ends were cut back, 5 bases at V and 6 bases at J, with 11 bases in the middle. The CDR3 spans 12 residues. The origin of this receptor is a man aged 18 to 29 who received the YFV17D yellow fever vaccine. The sample in question was CD4+ T cells sorted from PBMCs, obtained 15 days after the yellow fever booster vaccination. The V and J genes are TRBV7-2 and TRBJ2-7; D not certain. The CDR3 region has the DNA TGTGCCAGCAGCCCGTACGGCGCCGAGCAGTACTTC. Translating gives CASSPYGAEQYF.